This T cell receptor (beta chain) emerged from a study of cytomegalovirus exposure and HLA in healthy donors. Regarding the study as a whole: Of the V segments, some could not be distinguished, including TRBV6-2 and TRBV6-3, and were excluded. Apart from CMV serostatus, no immune exposure information was available.

Unrecorded immune exposures were likely, despite nominal health at sampling. Amplification used 60 Vbeta primers and 13 Jbeta primers. Profiled with immunoSEQ multiplex PCR; TCRdb holds only in-frame clones, not every one. Among 250,000 to 350,000 clones listed, 86% were seen once. Germline V gene sequence: CDR1 SGHRS, CDR2 YFSETQ. V lost 4 bases to trimming and J lost 5 bases; unmatched junction nucleotides: 2. CDR3 length equals 14 residues. This clone was observed a single time. Antigen unknown. Sequencing was done on a sample of PBMCs. This receptor was obtained from a man aged 35 to 55 in good health and CMV-seropositive. This chain links TRBV5-1 with TRBJ1-4, with TRBD1 matching over 10 bases. This CDR3 reads CASSVGQGNEKLFF. CDR3 DNA sequence: TGCGCCAGCAGCGTGGGACAGGGGAATGAAAAACTGTTTTTT.